A selection of T cell receptor beta chains follows, all from one sample in a study of graft-versus-host responses after intestinal transplantation. Some clones are missing from TCRdb's copy, which holds only in-frame ones; the method was immunoSEQ multiplex PCR. The data hold roughly 36,000 clones, with around 83% observed a single time. The sequences come from PBMCs, collected roughly 34 months after transplant. These receptors came from a human patient who received an intestinal transplant, so some T cells may come from the graft donor. The CDR3 runs from the conserved cysteine through the conserved F or W. Each record gives: CDR3 protein, V gene, J gene.

CASSVDLVHGYTF	TRBV2	TRBJ1-2
CAIGTSAYNEQFF	TRBV28	TRBJ2-1
CASSLDRSYEQYF	TRBV7-9	TRBJ2-7
CASSDLTGNTGELFF	TRBV6-1	TRBJ2-2
CASSLIGRVKGYTF	TRBV11-2	TRBJ1-2
CASSGGTSGSYEQYF	TRBV6-1	TRBJ2-7
CASISLAGVRNEQFF	TRBV27	TRBJ2-1
CASSPGTAAEKLFF	TRBV28	TRBJ1-4
CASSQERGARPEAFF	TRBV4-3	TRBJ1-1
CATSGLGGTDTQYF	TRBV6-5	TRBJ2-3
CASSSTGDNSPLHF	TRBV27	TRBJ1-6
CAIRTQGRNTEAFF	TRBV10-3	TRBJ1-1
CASSLQGGGEKLFF	TRBV18	TRBJ1-4